This T cell receptor (beta chain) emerged from a study of identical twins (dated by TCRdb to the mid-2010s). Regarding the complete study: To test whether fetal clonotypes persist, the study used deep sequencing on TCR alpha and beta repertoires from monozygotic twins, unrelated adults of various ages, and cord blood. Replicate twin experiments were performed at different times using different library preparation protocols to rule out contamination. What the authors observed across the whole study: A weaker excess of twin sharing was found in beta out-of-frame sequences because the signal-to-noise ratio was lowered by fewer shared sequences. In monozygotic twins, recombination models systematically underestimated out-of-frame TCR alpha sharing, but the models matched the sharing seen between unrelated individuals. Zero-insertion analyses could be partly confounded by invariant T cells such as MAIT and iNKT, although diverse VJ usage argued against such confounding for most clonotypes. Conclusions relied on cross-sectional statistical analysis, since the same donors could not be followed over many years. Abundant cord blood beta clonotypes had fewer insertions, young adult naive repertoires showed a similar but weaker trend, and memory repertoires showed no such trend. Compared with coincidental sharing between unrelated individuals, an excess of low generation-probability sequences was observed among out-of-frame TCR alpha sequences shared between twins.

To note about this clonotype: Its antigen is not yet known. No per-base quality is available; no much larger clone lies one base away.

Receptor libraries were prepared by 5' RACE. The listed sequencing device is Illumina HiSeq 2000. A universal primer binding site was introduced by template switching, and a unique molecular identifier was present in the final cDNA, enabling accurate counting of TCR cDNA molecules. Specific primers in the conserved constant-segment region were used to synthesize first-strand cDNA for TCR alpha and beta chains. Each cDNA library was double barcoded, with a SMART-Mk sample barcode plus Illumina barcodes, to control for contamination. TruSeq adapter sequences, together with Illumina sample barcodes, were added in two successive PCR steps. Sequencing of the TCR alpha and beta cDNA libraries was done on the Illumina HiSeq platform using custom primers. For the original study's pipeline: MiGEC was used to process raw reads and extract unique molecular identifiers, and MiXCR was used to find CDR3 positions. For each individual, recombination models were inferred using an EM algorithm with the repgenHMM and IGoR tools. The tcR package in R was used for shared clonotype analysis, with sharing normalized by the product of cloneset sizes. To study raw recombination without the effects of thymic and clonal selection, out-of-frame nonproductive sequences were analyzed. TCRdb reprocessed the public reads (quality trimming at Q25 with fastp, clone calling with MiXCR) and kept in-frame beta chains. Identical CDR3 protein sequences are pooled into one entry, listed with their most common genes and DNA. The V and J calls shown here were made by TCRdb, not taken from the authors' results. The sample contains around 1.7 million distinct CDR3 sequences, about 31% of them found a single time. Around 0.25% of the sample comes from the top ten.

Every donor was a healthy Caucasian. This TCR was recovered from a newborn girl in good health. Sequencing input: cord blood.

Here is the DNA: TGTGCCAGCAGCCAAGCGGGAGGTACCAATGAGCAGTACTTC. Its translation is CASSQAGGTNEQYF. Here the chain combines TRBV4-2 and TRBJ2-7, with 7 junctional bases fitting TRBD2. The germline V gene supplies CDR1 LGHNA and CDR2 YNFKEQ. From the cysteine up to the phenylalanine, the CDR3 has a length of 14 residues. Here the CDR3 DNA is all that survives: 42 bases in frame from base 1. V trim: 1 base; J trim: 7 bases; unmatched bases: 7.